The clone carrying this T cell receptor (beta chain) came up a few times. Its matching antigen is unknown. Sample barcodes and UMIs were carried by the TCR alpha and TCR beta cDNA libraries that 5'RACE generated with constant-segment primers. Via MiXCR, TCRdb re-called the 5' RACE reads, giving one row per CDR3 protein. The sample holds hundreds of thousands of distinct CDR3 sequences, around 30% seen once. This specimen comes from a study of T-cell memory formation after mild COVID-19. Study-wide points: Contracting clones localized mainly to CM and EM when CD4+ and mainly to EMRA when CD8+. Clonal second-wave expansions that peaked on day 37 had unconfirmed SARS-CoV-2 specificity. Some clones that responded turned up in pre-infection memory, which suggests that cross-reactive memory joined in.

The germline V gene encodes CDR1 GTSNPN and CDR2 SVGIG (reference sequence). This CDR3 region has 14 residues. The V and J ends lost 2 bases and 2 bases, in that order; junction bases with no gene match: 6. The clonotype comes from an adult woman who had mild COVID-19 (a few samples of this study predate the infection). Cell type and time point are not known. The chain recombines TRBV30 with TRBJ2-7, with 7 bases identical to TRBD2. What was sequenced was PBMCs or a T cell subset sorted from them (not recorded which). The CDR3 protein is CAWSMEGGPYEQYF. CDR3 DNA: TGTGCCTGGAGTATGGAGGGAGGGCCCTACGAGCAGTACTTC.